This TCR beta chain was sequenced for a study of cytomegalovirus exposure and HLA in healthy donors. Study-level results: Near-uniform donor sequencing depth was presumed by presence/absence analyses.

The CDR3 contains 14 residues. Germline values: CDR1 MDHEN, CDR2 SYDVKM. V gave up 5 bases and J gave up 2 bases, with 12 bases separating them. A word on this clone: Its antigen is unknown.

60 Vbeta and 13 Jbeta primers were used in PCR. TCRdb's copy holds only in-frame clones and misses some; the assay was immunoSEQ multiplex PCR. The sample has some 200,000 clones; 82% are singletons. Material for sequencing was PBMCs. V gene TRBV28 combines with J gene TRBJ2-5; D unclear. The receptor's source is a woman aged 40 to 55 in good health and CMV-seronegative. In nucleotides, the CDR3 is TGTGCCAGCAGTCCCCAAGTCCTACAAGAGACCCAGTACTTC. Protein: CASSPQVLQETQYF.